This TCR beta chain stems from a study of blood T cell repertoires in COVID-19 (dated by TCRdb to the early 2020s). Study-wide context: Collaborator samples came from the United States, Italy and Spain and covered acute and convalescent phases of COVID-19. Where available, HLA class I and class II types were taken from metadata supplied by the sample provider and were not determined by assay-based typing. The repertoires were made available in a free public database intended to serve as a resource for research on the immune response to SARS-CoV-2. The samples were drawn from the first 160 participants of the ongoing ImmuneRACE study and from under 1,500 subjects provided by 6 global collaborators. Deeply sampled blood TCRbeta repertoires from subjects exposed to, actively infected with, or recovered from COVID-19 were included in the dataset. The prospective study material was composed of cDNA or gDNA derived from T cells, B-cell-depleted T cells, or PBMCs. A de-identified subject ID, COVID-19 status, age in years and sex were almost always included in the sample metadata.

This clone was observed a single time. This receptor's antigen is unknown. Base quality data are lacking; no much larger clone is found one base away. Enrolling through a virtual design, the prospective study's participants ranged in age from about 18 to 89 years and lived across 24 United States geographic areas. To assign participants to cohorts, the prospective study relied on clinical history that participants themselves reported in a screening survey and a study questionnaire. Recovered participants in ImmuneRACE Cohort 3 were defined by two consecutive negative NP/OP PCR tests, clearance by a healthcare professional, or resolution of symptoms. In the prospective study, mobile phlebotomists collected whole blood, serum and a nasopharyngeal or oropharyngeal swab from each participant. Prospective study participants could optionally give additional blood draws and questionnaires over an approximately two-month period. Prospective study blood samples were shipped either frozen or at room temperature before DNA extraction.

TCRbeta CDR3 regions were amplified from genomic DNA using the immunoSEQ Assay, a bias-controlled multiplex PCR. The published analysis was carried out like this. Within the assay, amplification of reference gene primers was used to estimate how many nucleated cells each sample contained. To quantify the absolute abundance of each unique TCRbeta CDR3 rearrangement, sequence reads were collapsed and filtered. For each sample, productive Simpson clonality was calculated as the square root of Simpson's diversity index across productive rearrangements. TCRdb's version of the immuneACCESS table is confined to in-frame rearrangements and falls short of the full clone set. An unresolved V gene accounts for under half of the shortfall where checked; the remainder is of unknown origin. V and J calls and clone size are as listed in that table; D and trimming were resolved from the DNA. The sample contains about 270,000 clones, roughly 87% of them found a single time. Around 1% of the sample is taken by the ten largest.

The study at large found these results: The quantity of clinical and demographic metadata differed by source and by participant and was supplied without curation.

Sequencing was done on a sample of PBMCs or T cells enriched from blood (not recorded which). This receptor was obtained from a woman in her 30s who had recovered from COVID-19.

The DNA sequence is TGTGCCAGCAGTAGTCAGGGGAAGGACTACGAGCAGTACTTC. It translates as CASSSQGKDYEQYF. The chain is assembled from TRBV6-5 and TRBJ2-7; the best D guess is TRBD1, with 6 bases matching. The germline V gene encodes CDR1 MNHEY and CDR2 SVGAGI. The cysteine opens and the phenylalanine closes a CDR3 of 14 amino acids. The only DNA kept is the CDR3, 42 bases in frame from the first base. V was cut back by 5 bases and J by 3 bases, leaving a gap of 14 bases between them.